This T cell receptor (beta chain) was recorded in a study of blood T cell repertoires in COVID-19. With V trimmed by 3 bases and J by 4 bases, 8 bases remained unmatched. The CDR3 length is 14 residues. The germline V gene has CDR1 GTSNPN and CDR2 SVGIG (reference sequence). Assay: immunoSEQ multiplex PCR; the TCRdb copy retains only in-frame clones and omits some. The repertoire has 95,000 to 150,000 clones, 60% to 80% of them found once; the top ten carry roughly 5.5%. The source of this sequence is a man in his sixties with acute or convalescent COVID-19. The specimen sequenced was peripheral blood. The rearrangement links TRBV30 to TRBJ1-2, with 7 bases that match TRBD1. The CDR3: CAWSSGTVGYGYTF. CDR3 in DNA: TGTGCCTGGAGCTCCGGGACAGTAGGCTATGGCTACACCTTC.